The 14 T cell receptor beta chains in this list originate from one sample, sequenced in a study of cytomegalovirus exposure and HLA in healthy donors. PCR used 60 Vbeta primers and 13 Jbeta primers. Measured with immunoSEQ multiplex PCR; TCRdb has only the in-frame clones, and not every one. The sample shows 100,000 to 150,000 clones, under 90% of them seen only once. The sample comprised PBMCs. The source is a woman in her forties in good health and CMV-seronegative.

The gene calls are TRBV7-9 and TRBJ1-5; D is uncertain. Trimming took 5 bases from V and 6 from J, leaving 14 bases between them. The CDR3 runs 14 residues. From germline, CDR1 is SEHNR and CDR2 FQNEAQ (reference sequence). The CDR3 region has the DNA TGTGCCAGCAGCCCCTCCGTAGGCGGTCAGCCCCAGCATTTT. Its translation: CASSPSVGGQPQHF.

The gene calls are TRBV9 and TRBJ1-1; the D gene is possibly TRBD1 (6 bases). From germline, CDR1 is SGDLS and CDR2 YYNGEE. The CDR3 contains 15 residues. V shed 4 bases and J shed 1 base, with 14 bases lying between them. CDR3 nucleotides: TGTGCCAGCAGCCCCACGACAGGCCCGAACACTGAAGCTTTCTTT. It is translated as CASSPTTGPNTEAFF.

The chain carries TRBV6-5 and TRBJ2-7; TRBD2 matches at 11 bases. The V and J ends lost 5 bases and 2 bases, in that order; junction bases with no gene match: 5. The CDR3 covers 15 residues. CDR1 is MNHEY, CDR2 SVGAGI, per germline. The CDR3 coding sequence is TGTGCCAGCAGTCCGTTAGCGGGAGGGCCCTACGAGCAGTACTTC. Translated, it gives CASSPLAGGPYEQYF.

This chain links TRBV5-1 with TRBJ1-1; D call uncertain. In germline, CDR1 is SGHRS, CDR2 YFSETQ. Trimming took 4 bases from V and 1 from J, leaving 11 bases between them. The CDR3 loop spans 14 amino acids. DNA of the CDR3: TGCGCCAGCAGCCCGGGTCCCGGGAACACTGAAGCTTTCTTT. Protein sequence: CASSPGPGNTEAFF.

V gene TRBV19 combines with J gene TRBJ1-1; the D is unclear. V was shortened by 3 bases and J by 8 bases, with 13 bases between the two germline ends. The CDR3 length is 13 residues. In germline, CDR1 is LNHDA, CDR2 SQIVND (reference sequence). The chain's CDR3 is CASSMLNRGEAFF. The DNA of the CDR3 is TGTGCCAGTAGTATGCTCAACCGGGGAGAAGCTTTCTTT.

The table lists this clone with a count of one. The V call is TRBV28, the J call TRBJ2-1; the D gene is possibly TRBD2 (5 bases). The CDR3 has 13 amino acids. V lost 5 bases and J 6 bases, leaving 11 bases between the germline ends. Looked up from germline, CDR1 is MDHEN and CDR2 is SYDVKM. The CDR3 coding sequence is TGTGCCAGCAGTCCTGGACTCCTCAATGAGCAGTTCTTC. This translates into CASSPGLLNEQFF.

This chain links TRBV4-3 with TRBJ1-1; 8 positions agree with TRBD1. Germline V gene data show CDR1 as LGHNA and CDR2 as YSLEER. Trimming removed 6 bases from V and 5 bases from J; junction bases left unmatched: 5. This CDR3 has 13 residues. CDR3 bases: TGCGCCAGCAGTCGTACAGGGGGGACTGAAGCTTTCTTT. Residues: CASSRTGGTEAFF.

The J gene is TRBJ1-6, the V gene TRBV7-2, with 8 bases that match TRBD1. With 5 bases clipped from V and 5 bases from J, the junction kept 5 bases outside the gene matches. The length of the CDR3 is 15 residues. Germline V gene lookup returns CDR1 SGHTA and CDR2 FQGNSA. The CDR3 nucleotides read TGTGCCAGCAGCACCCAGGGGGCGGATAATTCACCCCTCCACTTT. This encodes CASSTQGADNSPLHF.

This sequence joins TRBV7-2 and TRBJ2-5, with 9 bases fitting TRBD2. This CDR3 is built from 16 residues. V lost 2 bases to trimming and J lost 0 bases; unmatched junction nucleotides: 4. CDR1 SGHTA and CDR2 FQGNSA come from the germline V gene. The CDR3 sequence is CASSLQSGGYQETQYF. DNA for the CDR3: TGTGCCAGCAGCTTACAGAGCGGGGGGTACCAAGAGACCCAGTACTTC.

This clone was detected once. The chain combines TRBV5-1 with TRBJ2-7; 7 nucleotides match TRBD2. There are 14 residues in the CDR3. The germline V gene encodes CDR1 SGHRS and CDR2 YFSETQ. J was trimmed by 7 bases and V by 0 bases; bases with no gene match: 7. CDR3 sequence: CASSLATGGWEQYF. The CDR3 DNA follows: TGCGCCAGCAGCTTGGCGACCGGGGGGTGGGAGCAGTACTTC.

The chain links TRBV15 to TRBJ1-6; D call uncertain. CDR1 and CDR2 from the germline V gene are LNHNV and YYDKDF (reference sequence). This CDR3 has 14 amino acids. Trimming pared 0 bases from V and 14 bases from J, leaving 14 bases between. The CDR3 region is CATSRDGEDSTLHF. CDR3 DNA sequence: TGTGCCACCAGCAGAGATGGGGAGGACTCCACCCTCCACTTT.

The chain uses TRBV28 and TRBJ1-2; no reliable D call. This CDR3 comprises 11 residues. V was cut by 6 bases and J by 4 bases, with 6 bases left in between. CDR1 and CDR2 from the germline V gene are MDHEN and SYDVKM. Here the CDR3 reads CASSSSYGYTF. DNA of the CDR3: TGTGCCAGCAGCTCCTCCTATGGCTACACCTTC.

The gene calls are TRBV11-2 and TRBJ2-3; 9 bases are a match to TRBD2. The trim removed 5 bases at V and 4 bases at J, leaving 7 bases unmatched. The CDR3 spans 15 residues. Germline CDR1 and CDR2: SGHAT and FQNNGV. DNA of the CDR3: TGTGCCAGCAGCCATAGCGGGAGTGGATCAGATACGCAGTATTTT. Protein product: CASSHSGSGSDTQYF.

V and J are TRBV5-1 and TRBJ2-2, with D possibly matching TRBD2 (6 bases). Trimming removed 4 bases at V and 6 bases at J, with 16 bases between. Germline CDR1 is SGHRS and CDR2 is YFSETQ. The CDR3 is 15 amino acids. The CDR3 sequence: CASSLGESGPGELFF. The CDR3 nucleotides read TGCGCCAGCAGCCTTGGTGAGAGCGGGCCCGGGGAGCTGTTTTTT. Supplemented by reference TRBV5-1 and TRBJ2-2, the full variable domain reads KAGVTQTPRYLIKTRGQQVTLSCSPISGHRSVSWYQQTPGQGLQFLFEYFSETQRNKGNFPGRFSGRQFSNSRSEMNVSTLELGDSALYLCASSLGESGPGELFFGEGSRLTVL.